These 11 T cell receptor beta chains share one sample of origin, sequenced in a study of T cells after yellow fever vaccination (dated by TCRdb to between 2018 and 2021). This specimen's treatment or condition label, interpreted: live attenuated yellow fever vaccine strain. Libraries were constructed by 5' RACE. The instrument given in TCRdb is Illumina HiSeq 2500. TCRdb passed the public sequencing reads through fastp at Q25 and MiXCR, retaining productive beta sequences. Rows matching on CDR3 protein sequence are summarized as one entry with the most common DNA and genes. In this sample the table shows about 240,000 distinct CDR3 sequences, 6.9% of which occur a single time. The biggest ten clones account for roughly 0.86% of the sample. The material was CD4+ T cells sorted from PBMCs, obtained 15 days after the yellow fever booster vaccination. The receptors come from a man aged 30 to 39 who received the YFV17D yellow fever vaccine.

This clonotype was detected many times. This chain uses TRBV5-5 with TRBJ2-2; possible D gene TRBD1, 6 bases. Trimming cost V 0 bases and J 7 bases, with 13 bases left between them. The CDR3 extends over 15 amino acids. Germline V gives CDR1 SGHKS, CDR2 YYEKEE (reference sequence). The CDR3 DNA reads as TGTGCCAGCAGCTTGGAGGGGGAGCGGTACGGGGAGCTGTTTTTT. The encoded protein is CASSLEGERYGELFF.

The chain recombines TRBV5-1 with TRBJ1-1; 8 nucleotides agree with TRBD1. V dropped 4 bases and J dropped 2; count of bases not matched to a gene: 7. This CDR3 contains 15 residues. Germline values: CDR1 SGHRS, CDR2 YFSETQ. The CDR3 nucleotides are TGCGCCAGCAGCAACAGAGGACAGGGAAACACTGAAGCTTTCTTT. Translated, it gives CASSNRGQGNTEAFF.

This clonotype was seen a few times. J is TRBJ1-1 and V is TRBV28; D not resolved. The germline gives CDR1 MDHEN, CDR2 SYDVKM. V was shortened by 8 bases and J by 4 bases, with 17 bases between the two germline ends. The CDR3 is 14 amino acids. The CDR3 reads CASGSRILGTEAFF. The CDR3 nucleotides read TGTGCCAGCGGGTCGAGGATACTTGGCACTGAAGCTTTCTTT.

The chain carries TRBV20-1 and TRBJ2-1, with TRBD1 matching 7 bases. The CDR3 extends over 16 amino acids. V shed 0 bases and J 3 bases; nucleotides not matched to a gene: 8. Germline CDR1 is DFQATT and CDR2 is SNEGSKA (reference sequence). The CDR3 DNA reads as TGCAGTGCTAGAGACCCGGGACAGCTATACTACAATGAGCAGTTCTTC. Translated, it gives CSARDPGQLYYNEQFF.

The rearrangement uses TRBV7-2 and TRBJ2-7; D ambiguous. CDR3 length: 16 amino acids. V lost 4 bases, J lost 0 bases, and 16 bases lay in between. The V gene's germline CDR1 is SGHTA and CDR2 FQGNSA. CDR3 protein: CASSSGVGSSSYEQYF. The CDR3, as DNA: TGTGCCAGCAGCTCTGGGGTCGGGTCTAGCTCCTACGAGCAGTACTTC.

The V call is TRBV20-1, the J call TRBJ2-5; unclear D gene. Germline CDR1 and CDR2: DFQATT and SNEGSKA (reference sequence). V shed 3 bases and J shed 5 bases, with 4 bases lying between them. This CDR3 is 10 amino acids long. CDR3 DNA sequence: TGCAGTGCTAGCTCCGAGACCCAGTACTTC. Translation gives CSASSETQYF.

The chain couples TRBV10-3 to TRBJ1-1, with D tentatively TRBD1 (6 bases). This CDR3 is 15 amino acids long. Trimming shortened V by 6 bases and J by 3 bases, and 17 bases separated the two germline ends. The germline V gene encodes CDR1 ENHRY and CDR2 SYGVKD. Here the CDR3 reads CAIREGGRADTEAFF. The CDR3 DNA reads as TGTGCCATCAGAGAAGGGGGGCGCGCGGACACTGAAGCTTTCTTT.

This clonotype was counted between two and nine times. The chain joins TRBV20-1 to TRBJ2-1, with 8 positions matching TRBD2. V gave up 1 base and J gave up 7 bases; unmatched junction bases: 9. This CDR3 region has 15 residues. From germline, CDR1 is DFQATT and CDR2 SNEGSKA (reference sequence). CDR3 bases: TGCAGTGCTAGAGCATTAGCGGGGAGGGGGAATGAGCAGTTCTTC. Protein product: CSARALAGRGNEQFF.

This clonotype appeared a few times. V gene TRBV12-3 or TRBV12-4 combines with J gene TRBJ2-5; 15 bases are a match to TRBD2. This CDR3 spans 18 amino acids. With 5 bases clipped from V and 4 bases from J, the junction kept 11 bases outside the gene matches. Written as DNA, the CDR3 is TGTGCCAGCAGTCCGAGGACTAGCGGGAGGGCCGGTCCAGAGACCCAGTACTTC. Amino acids: CASSPRTSGRAGPETQYF.

In its sample, this clonotype was seen a few times. This chain uses TRBV7-9 with TRBJ2-1, with D maybe TRBD2 (5 bases). The CDR3 totals 17 residues. Germline V gene lookup returns CDR1 SEHNR and CDR2 FQNEAQ (reference sequence). The ends were cut back, 1 base at V and 5 bases at J, with 18 bases in the middle. The CDR3 reads CASSLGYGGPGNNEQFF. The CDR3 DNA reads as TGTGCCAGCAGCTTAGGTTACGGCGGGCCCGGCAACAATGAGCAGTTCTTC. Filled out from reference TRBV7-9 and TRBJ2-1, the complete variable domain reads DTGVSQNPRHKITKRGQNVTFRCDPISEHNRLYWYRQTLGQGPEFLTYFQNEAQLEKSRLLSDRFSAERPKGSFSTLEIQRTEQGDSAMYLCASSLGYGGPGNNEQFFGPGTRLTVL.

This clonotype came up a few times. The chain joins TRBV20-1 to TRBJ2-2; D tentatively reads TRBD1 or TRBD2 (6 bases each). Germline V gene sequence: CDR1 DFQATT, CDR2 SNEGSKA (reference sequence). The CDR3 has 15 amino acids. V lost 2 bases to trimming and J lost 1 base, with 11 bases between them. CDR3 sequence (DNA): TGCAGTGCTAGACCGGGGGCCAGGAACACCGGGGAGCTGTTTTTT. It codes for CSARPGARNTGELFF.